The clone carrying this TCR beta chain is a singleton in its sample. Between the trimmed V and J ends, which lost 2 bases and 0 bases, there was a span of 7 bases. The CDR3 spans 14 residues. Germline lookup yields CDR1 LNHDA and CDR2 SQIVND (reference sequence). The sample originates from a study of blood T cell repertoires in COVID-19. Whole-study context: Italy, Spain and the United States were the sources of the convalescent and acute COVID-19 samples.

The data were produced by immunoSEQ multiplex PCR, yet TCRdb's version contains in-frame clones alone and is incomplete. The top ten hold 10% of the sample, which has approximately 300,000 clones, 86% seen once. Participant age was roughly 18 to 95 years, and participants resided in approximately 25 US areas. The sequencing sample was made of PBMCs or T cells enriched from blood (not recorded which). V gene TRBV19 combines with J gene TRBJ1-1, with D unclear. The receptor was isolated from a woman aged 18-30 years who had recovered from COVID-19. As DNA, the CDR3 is TGTGCCAGTAGTATAAGACAACTGAACACTGAAGCTTTCTTT. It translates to CASSIRQLNTEAFF.